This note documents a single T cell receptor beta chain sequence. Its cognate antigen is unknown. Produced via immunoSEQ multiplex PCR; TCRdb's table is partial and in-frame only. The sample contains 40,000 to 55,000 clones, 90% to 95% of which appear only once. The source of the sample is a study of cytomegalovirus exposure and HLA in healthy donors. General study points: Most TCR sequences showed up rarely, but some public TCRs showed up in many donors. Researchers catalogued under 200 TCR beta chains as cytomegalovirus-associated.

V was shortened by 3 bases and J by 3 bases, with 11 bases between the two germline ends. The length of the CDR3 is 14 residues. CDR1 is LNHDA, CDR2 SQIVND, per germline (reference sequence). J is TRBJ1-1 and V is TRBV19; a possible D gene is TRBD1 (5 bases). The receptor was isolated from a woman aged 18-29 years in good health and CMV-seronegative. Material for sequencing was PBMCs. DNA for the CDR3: TGTGCCAGTAGTATTGGAGGGGTTGACACTGAAGCTTTCTTT. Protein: CASSIGGVDTEAFF.